The T cell receptor beta chain under discussion was sequenced for a study of T cell responses to AZD1222 COVID-19 vaccine. Assay: immunoSEQ multiplex PCR; the TCRdb copy retains only in-frame clones and omits some. This repertoire shows 130,000 or so clones, around 90% found once; its top ten account for around 1%. CDR1 is SGHRS and CDR2 is YFSETQ in the germline V gene. Trimming pared 5 bases from V and 6 bases from J, leaving 14 bases between. The CDR3 contains 14 residues. Study-wide results and caveats: Spike-specific TCR breadth rose after two AZD1222 doses, and depth rose as well. Donors were chiefly white British, with a greater number of females, and clonal diversity was perhaps underestimated. Baseline seropositivity characterized only a handful of AZD1222 recipients.

Second-dose groups at about 4 or about 12 weeks were pooled. A note on this clone: Its antigen is unknown.

The sequence was obtained from an adult who received the AZD1222 COVID-19 vaccine. The V gene is TRBV5-1, the J gene TRBJ1-4; tentatively, D is TRBD1 (6 bases). The starting material was peripheral blood, obtained 28 days after the second AZD1222 dose. In nucleotides, the CDR3 is TGCGCCAGCAGAGCAGGGGAGGACTATGAAAAACTGTTTTTT. Protein product: CASRAGEDYEKLFF.